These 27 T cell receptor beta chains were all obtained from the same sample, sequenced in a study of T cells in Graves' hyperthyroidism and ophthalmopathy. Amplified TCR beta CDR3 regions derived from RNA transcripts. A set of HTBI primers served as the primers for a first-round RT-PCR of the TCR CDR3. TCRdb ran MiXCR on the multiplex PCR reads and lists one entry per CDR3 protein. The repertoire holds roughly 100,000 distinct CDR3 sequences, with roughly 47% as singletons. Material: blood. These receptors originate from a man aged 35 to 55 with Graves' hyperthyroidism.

In DNA form, the CDR3 reads TGCGCCAGCAGCTCGGGACAGGGGGAAACGGGATATGGCTACACCTTC. Protein product: CASSSGQGETGYGYTF. The chain links TRBV5-1 to TRBJ1-2; 11 nucleotides agree with TRBD1. Germline V gene lookup returns CDR1 SGHRS and CDR2 YFSETQ. The V segment lost 3 bases and the J segment 5 bases; nucleotides outside the gene matches: 9. The CDR3 runs 16 residues.

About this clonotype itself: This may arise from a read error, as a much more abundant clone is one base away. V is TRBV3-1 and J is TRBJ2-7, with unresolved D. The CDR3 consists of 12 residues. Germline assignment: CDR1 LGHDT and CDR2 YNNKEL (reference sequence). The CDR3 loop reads CASSQVPYGQYF. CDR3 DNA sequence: TGTGCCAGCAGCCAAGTCCCCTACGGGCAGTACTTC.

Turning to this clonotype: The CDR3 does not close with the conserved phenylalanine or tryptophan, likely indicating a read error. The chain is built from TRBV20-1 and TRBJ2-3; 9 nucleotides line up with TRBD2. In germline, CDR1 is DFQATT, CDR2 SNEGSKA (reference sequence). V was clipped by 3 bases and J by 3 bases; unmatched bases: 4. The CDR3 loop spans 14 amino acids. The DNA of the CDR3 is TGCAGTGCTAGTCCTAGCGGGAAAACAGATACGCAGTATTGT. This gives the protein CSASPSGKTDTQYC.

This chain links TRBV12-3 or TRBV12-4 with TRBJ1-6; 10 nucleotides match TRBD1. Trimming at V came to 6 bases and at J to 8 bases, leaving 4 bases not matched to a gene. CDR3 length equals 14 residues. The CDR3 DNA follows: TGTGCCAGCAGACCTGACAGGGGGCATTCACCCCTCCACTTT. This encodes CASRPDRGHSPLHF.

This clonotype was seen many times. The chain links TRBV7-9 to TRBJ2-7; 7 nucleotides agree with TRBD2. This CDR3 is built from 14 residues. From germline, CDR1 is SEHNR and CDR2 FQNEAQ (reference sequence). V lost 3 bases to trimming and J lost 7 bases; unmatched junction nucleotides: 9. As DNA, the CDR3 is TGTGCCAGCAGCTTTGCTATCCCGGGGGGAGAGCAGTACTTC. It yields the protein CASSFAIPGGEQYF.

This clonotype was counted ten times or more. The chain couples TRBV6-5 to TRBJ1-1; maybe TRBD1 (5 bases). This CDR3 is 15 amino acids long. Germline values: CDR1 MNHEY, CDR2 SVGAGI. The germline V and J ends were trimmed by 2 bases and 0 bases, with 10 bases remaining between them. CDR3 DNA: TGTGCCAGCAGTTACACGGGGGGGGTGAACACTGAAGCTTTCTTT. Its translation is CASSYTGGVNTEAFF.

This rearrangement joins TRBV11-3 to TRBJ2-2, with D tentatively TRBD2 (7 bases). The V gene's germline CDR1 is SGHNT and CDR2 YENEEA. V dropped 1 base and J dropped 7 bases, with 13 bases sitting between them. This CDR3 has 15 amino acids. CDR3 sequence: CASSLVGGPIGELFF. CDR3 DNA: TGTGCCAGCAGCTTAGTGGGGGGGCCTATCGGGGAGCTGTTTTTT.

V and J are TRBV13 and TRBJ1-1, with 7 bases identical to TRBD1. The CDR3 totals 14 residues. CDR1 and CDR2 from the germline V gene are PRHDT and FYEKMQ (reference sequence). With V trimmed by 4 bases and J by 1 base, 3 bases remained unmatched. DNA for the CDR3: TGTGCCAGCAGCTCAAGGGGGCAGAACACTGAAGCTTTCTTT. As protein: CASSSRGQNTEAFF.

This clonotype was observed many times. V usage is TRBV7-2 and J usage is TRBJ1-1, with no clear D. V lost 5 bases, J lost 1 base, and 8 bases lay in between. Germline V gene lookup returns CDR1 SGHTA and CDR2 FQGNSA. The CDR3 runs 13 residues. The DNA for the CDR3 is TGTGCCAGCAGCCTGGGCAGGAACACTGAAGCTTTCTTT. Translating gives CASSLGRNTEAFF.

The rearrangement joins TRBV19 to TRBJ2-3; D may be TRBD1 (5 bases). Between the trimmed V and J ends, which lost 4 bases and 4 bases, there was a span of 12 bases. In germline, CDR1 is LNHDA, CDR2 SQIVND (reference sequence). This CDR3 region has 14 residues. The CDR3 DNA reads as TGTGCCAGTAGTAAAAGGGGTGCCCCAGATACGCAGTATTTT. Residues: CASSKRGAPDTQYF.

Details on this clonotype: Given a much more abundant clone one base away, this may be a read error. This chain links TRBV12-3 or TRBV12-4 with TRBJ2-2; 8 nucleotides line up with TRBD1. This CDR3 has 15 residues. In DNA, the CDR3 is TGTGCCAGCAGTGCGGACAGGGCGAGCACCGGGGAGCTGTCTTTT. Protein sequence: CASSADRASTGELSF.

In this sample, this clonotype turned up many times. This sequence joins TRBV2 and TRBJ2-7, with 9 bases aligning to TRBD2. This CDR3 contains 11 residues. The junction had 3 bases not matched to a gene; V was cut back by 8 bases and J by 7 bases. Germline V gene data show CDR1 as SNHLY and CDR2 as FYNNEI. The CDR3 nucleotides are TGTGCCAGCGCACTAGCGGGTGAGCAGTACTTC. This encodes CASALAGEQYF. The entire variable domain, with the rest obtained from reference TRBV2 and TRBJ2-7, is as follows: EPEVTQTPSHQVTQMGQEVILRCVPISNHLYFYWYRQILGQKVEFLVSFYNNEISEKSEIFDDQFSVERPDGSNFTLKIRSTKLEDSAMYFCASALAGEQYFGPGTRLTVT.

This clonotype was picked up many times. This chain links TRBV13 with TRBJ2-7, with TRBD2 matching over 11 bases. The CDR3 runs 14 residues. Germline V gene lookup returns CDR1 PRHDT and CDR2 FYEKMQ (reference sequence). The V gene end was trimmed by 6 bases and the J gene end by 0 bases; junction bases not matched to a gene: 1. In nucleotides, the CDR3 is TGTGCCAGCAGACTAGCGGGGGCCTCCTACGAGCAGTACTTC. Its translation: CASRLAGASYEQYF.

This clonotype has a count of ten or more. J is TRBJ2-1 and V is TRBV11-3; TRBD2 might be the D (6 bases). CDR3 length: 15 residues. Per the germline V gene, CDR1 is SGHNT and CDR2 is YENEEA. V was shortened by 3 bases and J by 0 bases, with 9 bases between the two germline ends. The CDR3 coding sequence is TGTGCCAGCAGCTTGTCGGGGGACTCCTACAATGAGCAGTTCTTC. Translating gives CASSLSGDSYNEQFF.

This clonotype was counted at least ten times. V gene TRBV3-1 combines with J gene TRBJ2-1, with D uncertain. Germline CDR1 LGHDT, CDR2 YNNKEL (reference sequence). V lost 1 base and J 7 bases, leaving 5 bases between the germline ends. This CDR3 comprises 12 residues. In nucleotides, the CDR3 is TGTGCCAGCAGCCAAGGGCCGAATGAGCAGTTCTTC. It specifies CASSQGPNEQFF.

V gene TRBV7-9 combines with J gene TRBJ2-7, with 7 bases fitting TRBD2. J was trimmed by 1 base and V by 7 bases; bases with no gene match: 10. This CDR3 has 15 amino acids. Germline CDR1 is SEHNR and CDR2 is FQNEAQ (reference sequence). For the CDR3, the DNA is TGTGCCAGCATCCTGCAGGGAGGGCAATCCTACGAGCAGTACTTC. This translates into CASILQGGQSYEQYF.

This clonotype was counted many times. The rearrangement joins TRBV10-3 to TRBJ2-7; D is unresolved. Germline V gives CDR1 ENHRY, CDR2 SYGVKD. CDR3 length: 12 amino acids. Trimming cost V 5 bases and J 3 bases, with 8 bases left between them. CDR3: CAISPQLYEQYF. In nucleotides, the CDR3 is TGTGCCATCAGTCCTCAGCTCTACGAGCAGTACTTC.

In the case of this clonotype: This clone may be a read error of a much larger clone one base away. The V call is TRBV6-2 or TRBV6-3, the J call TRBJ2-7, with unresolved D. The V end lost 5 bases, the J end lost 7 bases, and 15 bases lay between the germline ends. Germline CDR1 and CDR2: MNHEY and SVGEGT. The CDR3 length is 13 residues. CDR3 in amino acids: CASSPDDVGEQYF. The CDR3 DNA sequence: TGTGCCAGCAGTCCGGACGATGTGGGGGAGCAGTACTTC.

In nucleotides, the CDR3 is TGTGCCAGCAGCTTAGAGACAGGACCTAACACTGAGCAGTTCTTC. Its translation: CASSLETGPNTEQFF. The genes are TRBV7-6 and TRBJ2-1; maybe TRBD1 (6 bases). Germline CDR1 SGHVS, CDR2 FNYEAQ. CDR3 length equals 15 residues. The V end was cut by 1 base, the J end by 9 bases, with 16 bases between. The variable domain in full, with the rest retrieved from reference TRBV7-6 and TRBJ2-1, is GAGVSQSPRYKVTKRGQDVALRCDPISGHVSLYWYRQALGQGPEFLTYFNYEAQQDKSGLPNDRFSAERPEGSISTLTIQRTEQRDSAMYRCASSLETGPNTEQFFGPGTRLTVL.

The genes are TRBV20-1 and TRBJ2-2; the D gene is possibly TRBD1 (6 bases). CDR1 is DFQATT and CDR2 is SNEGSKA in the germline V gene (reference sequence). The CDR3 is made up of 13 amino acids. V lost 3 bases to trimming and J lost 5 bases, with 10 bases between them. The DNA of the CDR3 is TGCAGTGCTAGGGCAGGGGAGACCGGGGAGCTGTTTTTT. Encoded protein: CSARAGETGELFF.

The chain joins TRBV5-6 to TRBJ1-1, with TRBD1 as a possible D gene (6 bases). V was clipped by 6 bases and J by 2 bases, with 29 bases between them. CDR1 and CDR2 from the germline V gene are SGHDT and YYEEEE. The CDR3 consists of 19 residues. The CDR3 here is CASTFSLPTYTGKNTEAFF. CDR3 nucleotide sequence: TGTGCCAGCACCTTTAGCCTTCCCACTTATACAGGGAAAAACACTGAAGCTTTCTTT.

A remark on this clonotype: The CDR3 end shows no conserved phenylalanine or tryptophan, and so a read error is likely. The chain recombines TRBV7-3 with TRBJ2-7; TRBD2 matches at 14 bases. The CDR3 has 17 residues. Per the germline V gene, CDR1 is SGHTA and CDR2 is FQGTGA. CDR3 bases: TGTGCTAGCAGCCAAAGGGGACTAGCGGGAGACCCCTACGAGCAGTACCTC. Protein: CASSQRGLAGDPYEQYL.

CDR3 amino acids: CASSSDRDSNEQFF. CDR3 bases: TGTGCCAGCAGCTCGGACAGGGACAGCAATGAGCAGTTCTTC. The chain employs TRBV7-2 and TRBJ2-1; 8 bases match TRBD1. This CDR3 contains 14 residues. J gave up 6 bases and V 4 bases, and 5 bases lay outside the gene matches. Germline V CDR1 and CDR2: SGHTA, FQGNSA. The complete variable domain, with remaining parts taken from reference TRBV7-2 and TRBJ2-1, reads GAGVSQSPSNKVTEKGKDVELRCDPISGHTALYWYRQSLGQGLEFLIYFQGNSAPDKSGLPSDRFSAERTGGSVSTLTIQRTQQEDSAVYLCASSSDRDSNEQFFGPGTRLTVL.

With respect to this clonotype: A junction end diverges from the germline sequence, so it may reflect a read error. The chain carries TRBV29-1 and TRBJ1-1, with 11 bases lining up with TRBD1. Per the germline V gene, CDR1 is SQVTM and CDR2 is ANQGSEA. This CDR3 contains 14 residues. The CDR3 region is CGVAGQGVVTEAFF. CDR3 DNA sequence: TGCGGCGTTGCGGGACAGGGGGTGGTCACTGAAGCTTTCTTT.

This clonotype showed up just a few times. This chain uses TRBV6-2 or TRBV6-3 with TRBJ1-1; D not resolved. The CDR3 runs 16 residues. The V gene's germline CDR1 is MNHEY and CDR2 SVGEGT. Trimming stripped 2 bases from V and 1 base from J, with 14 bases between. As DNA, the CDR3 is TGTGCCAGCAGTTACCGCTCTACGGTTAAGAACACTGAAGCTTTCTTT. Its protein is CASSYRSTVKNTEAFF.

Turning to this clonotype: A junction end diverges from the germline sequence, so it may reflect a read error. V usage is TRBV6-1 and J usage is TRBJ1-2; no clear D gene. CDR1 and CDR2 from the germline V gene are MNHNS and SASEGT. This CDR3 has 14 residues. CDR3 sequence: CTSSEAWNSYGYTF. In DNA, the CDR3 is TGTACCAGCAGTGAAGCGTGGAACTCCTATGGCTACACCTTC.

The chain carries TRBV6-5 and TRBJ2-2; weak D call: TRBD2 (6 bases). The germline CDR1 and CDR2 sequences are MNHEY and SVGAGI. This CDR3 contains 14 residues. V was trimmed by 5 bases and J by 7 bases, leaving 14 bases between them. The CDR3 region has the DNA TGTGCCAGCAGTCGCGGAGGGGCTAGCGGGGAGCTGTTTTTT. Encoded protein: CASSRGGASGELFF.